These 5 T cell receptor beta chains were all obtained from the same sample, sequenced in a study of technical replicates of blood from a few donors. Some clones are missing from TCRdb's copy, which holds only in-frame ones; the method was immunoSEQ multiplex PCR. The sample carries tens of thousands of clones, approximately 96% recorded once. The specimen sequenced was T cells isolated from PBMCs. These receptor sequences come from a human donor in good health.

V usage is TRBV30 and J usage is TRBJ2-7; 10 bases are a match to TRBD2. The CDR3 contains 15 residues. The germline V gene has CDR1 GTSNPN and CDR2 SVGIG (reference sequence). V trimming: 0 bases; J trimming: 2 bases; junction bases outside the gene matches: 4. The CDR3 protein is CAWSVPLAGAYEQYF. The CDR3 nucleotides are TGTGCCTGGAGTGTGCCGCTAGCGGGGGCCTACGAGCAGTACTTC.

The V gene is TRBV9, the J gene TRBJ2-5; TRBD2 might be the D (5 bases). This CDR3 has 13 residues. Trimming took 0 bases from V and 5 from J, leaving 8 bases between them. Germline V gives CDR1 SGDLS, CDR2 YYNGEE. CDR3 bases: TGTGCCAGCAGCGTAGTAGGAGGTGAGACCCAGTACTTC. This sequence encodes CASSVVGGETQYF.

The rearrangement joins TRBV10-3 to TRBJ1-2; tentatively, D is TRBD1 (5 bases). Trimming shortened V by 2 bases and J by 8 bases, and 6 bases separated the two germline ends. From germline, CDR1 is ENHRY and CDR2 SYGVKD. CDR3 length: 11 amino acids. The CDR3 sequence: CAISETGGYTF. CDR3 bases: TGTGCCATCAGTGAGACAGGCGGCTACACCTTC.

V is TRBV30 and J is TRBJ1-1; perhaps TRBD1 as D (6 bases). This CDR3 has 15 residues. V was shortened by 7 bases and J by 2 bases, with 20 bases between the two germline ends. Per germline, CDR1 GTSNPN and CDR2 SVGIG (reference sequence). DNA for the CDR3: TGTGCCTACTTTTATACAGGGAGAAAAAACACTGAAGCTTTCTTT. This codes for CAYFYTGRKNTEAFF.

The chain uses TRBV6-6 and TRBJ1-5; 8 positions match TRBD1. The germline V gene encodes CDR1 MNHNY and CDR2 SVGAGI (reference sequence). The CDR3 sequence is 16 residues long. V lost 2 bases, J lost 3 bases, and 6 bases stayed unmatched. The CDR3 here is CASSYPDRGNNQPQHF. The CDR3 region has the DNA TGTGCCAGCAGTTACCCCGACAGGGGCAACAATCAGCCCCAGCATTTT.